This paragraph covers one TCR beta chain sequence. Its antigen remains unidentified. The junction differs from germline at one of its ends, possibly a read error. The source of the sample is a study of graft-versus-host responses after intestinal transplantation. Whole-study context: Recipients were given multivisceral, liver-intestinal, or isolated intestinal transplants. Whole-study results and caveats: GvH clonotypes were identified within recipient marrow, with a subset emerging first in ileum or blood.

CDR1 is SQVTM, CDR2 ANQGSEA, per germline. CDR3 length: 12 amino acids. Sequencing was performed with immunoSEQ multiplex PCR; in TCRdb, only in-frame clones are kept and a portion is missing. The data show 75,000 to 100,000 clones, approximately 90% seen once. This clonotype was obtained from a human donor who received an intestinal transplant. The starting material was unstimulated CD4+ T cells sorted from spleen or lymph node cells, obtained before intestinal transplant. V gene TRBV29-1 combines with J gene TRBJ2-1, with D possibly TRBD1 on 6 matching bases. The CDR3 region has the DNA TGCAGCGTCGGCAGGGGACACAATAAGCAGTTCTTC. This encodes CSVGRGHNKQFF.